This entry is about one T cell receptor (beta chain). Negative isolation was applied to CD8+ and CD4+ T cells, and FACS enrichment was applied to TEMRA cells. This entry comes from a study of CD8 T cells in Susac syndrome. Random hexamers were used to reverse transcribe an amount of about 0.5 to 1 ug RNA. The TCR beta CDR3 was amplified by immunoSEQ multiplex PCR across 54 Vbeta, 13 Jbeta. Each CDR3 protein gets one entry after TCRdb re-called the immunoSEQ multiplex PCR reads with MiXCR. The table shows approximately 300,000 distinct CDR3 sequences, with 89% occurring only once. In germline, CDR1 is SQVTM, CDR2 ANQGSEA. V lost 5 bases, J lost 1 base, and 11 bases lay in between. CDR3 length: 13 amino acids.

The origin of this receptor is a human donor with multiple sclerosis. The sample was CD8+ T cells from PBMCs. The chain couples TRBV29-1 to TRBJ2-5; D perhaps matches TRBD2 (6 bases). In nucleotides, the CDR3 is TGCAGCGTTCGGGCCGGGGGCCAAGAGACCCAGTACTTC. Its protein product is CSVRAGGQETQYF.